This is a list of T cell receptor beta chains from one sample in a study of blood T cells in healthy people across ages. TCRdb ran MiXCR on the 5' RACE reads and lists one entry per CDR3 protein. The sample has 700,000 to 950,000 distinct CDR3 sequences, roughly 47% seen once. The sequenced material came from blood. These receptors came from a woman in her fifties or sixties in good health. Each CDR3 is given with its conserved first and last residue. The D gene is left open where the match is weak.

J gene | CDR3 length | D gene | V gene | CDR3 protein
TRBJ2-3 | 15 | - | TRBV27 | CASSLLQALTDTQYF
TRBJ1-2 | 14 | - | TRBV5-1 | CASSLPGEARGYTF
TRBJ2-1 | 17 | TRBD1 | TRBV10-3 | CAISDLMSGQGHNEQFF
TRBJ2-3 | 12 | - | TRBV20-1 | CSPRSGTDTQYF
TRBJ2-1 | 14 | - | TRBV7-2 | CASSPTRSYNEQFF
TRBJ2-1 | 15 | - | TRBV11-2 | CASSLPAWSYNEQFF
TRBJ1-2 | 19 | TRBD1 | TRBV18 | CASSPISRDRERKGYGYTF
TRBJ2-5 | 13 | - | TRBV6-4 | CASSDRLLGEQYF
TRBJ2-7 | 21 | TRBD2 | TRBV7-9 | CASSWGLAGGPSLSTSYEQYF
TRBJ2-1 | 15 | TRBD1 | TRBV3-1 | CASSHPGQGAIEQFF
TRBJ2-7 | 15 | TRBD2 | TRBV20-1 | CGASRTSGGLYEQYF
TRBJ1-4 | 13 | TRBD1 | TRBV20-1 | CSATRQGREKLFF
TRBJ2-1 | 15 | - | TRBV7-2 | CAGSPPGTSNNEQFF
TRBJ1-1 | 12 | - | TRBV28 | CAARDLNTEAFF
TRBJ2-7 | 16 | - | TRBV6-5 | CASSYISPPSAYEQYF
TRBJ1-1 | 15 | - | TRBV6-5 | CASSYAQDGNTEAFF
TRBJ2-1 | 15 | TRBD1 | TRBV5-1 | CASSIGQGAYNEQFF
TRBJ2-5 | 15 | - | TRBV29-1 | CSVVFSGHDQETQYF
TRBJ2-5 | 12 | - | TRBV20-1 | CSASPIQETQYF
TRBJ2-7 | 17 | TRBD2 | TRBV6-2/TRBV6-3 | CASSYSNMGLASDEQYF
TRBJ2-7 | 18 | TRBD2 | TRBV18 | CASSRSPPGTSGSDEQYF
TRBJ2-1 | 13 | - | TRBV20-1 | CSARDPGEWGQFF
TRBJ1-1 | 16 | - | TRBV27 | CASSFNSRSMNTEAFF
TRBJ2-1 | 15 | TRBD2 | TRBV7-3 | CASSSTSGANNEQFF
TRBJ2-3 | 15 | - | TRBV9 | CASSVDSGGTDTQYF
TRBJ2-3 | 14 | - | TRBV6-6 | CASTRTTYTDTQYF
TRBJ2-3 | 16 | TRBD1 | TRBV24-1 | CATSDPGTGGTDTQYF
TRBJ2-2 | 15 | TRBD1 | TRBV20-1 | CSARDLGQGAGELFF
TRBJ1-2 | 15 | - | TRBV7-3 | CASSNALEPRYGYTF
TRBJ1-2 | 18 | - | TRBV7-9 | CASSLSTGRPRIFYGYTF
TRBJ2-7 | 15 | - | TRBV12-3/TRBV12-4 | CASSLKRGASYEQYF
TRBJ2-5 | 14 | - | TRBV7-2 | CASSLVHGQETQYF
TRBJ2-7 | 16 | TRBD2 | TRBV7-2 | CASSLRVGGSSYEQYF
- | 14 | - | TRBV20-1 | CSARDRLDRGTQYF
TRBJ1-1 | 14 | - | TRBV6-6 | CASTATGDNTEAFF
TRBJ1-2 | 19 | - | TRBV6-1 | CASSEDGTSGAPLNYGYTF
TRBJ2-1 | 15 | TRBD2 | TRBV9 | CASSVASGGLGEQFF
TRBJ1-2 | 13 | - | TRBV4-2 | CASSQDLGDGYTF
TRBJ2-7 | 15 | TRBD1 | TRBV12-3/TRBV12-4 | CASSRTGTGGIEQYF
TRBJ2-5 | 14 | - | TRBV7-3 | CASSLRGYQETQYF
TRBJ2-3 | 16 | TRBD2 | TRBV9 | CASSGLAGGQADTQYF
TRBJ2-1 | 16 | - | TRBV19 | CASSNLAGKAYNEQFF
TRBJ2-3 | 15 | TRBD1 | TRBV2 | CASKEGTGITDTQYF
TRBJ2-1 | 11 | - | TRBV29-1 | CSSLGDNEQFF
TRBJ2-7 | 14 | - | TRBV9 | CASSVGVSSSEQYF
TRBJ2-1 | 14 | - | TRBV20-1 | CSAPGDTDYNEQFF
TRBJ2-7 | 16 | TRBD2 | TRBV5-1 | CASSLDLGAGVYEQYF
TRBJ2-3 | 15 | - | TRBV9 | CASSYEERVSDTQYF
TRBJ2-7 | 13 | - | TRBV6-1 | CASSEARHYEQYF
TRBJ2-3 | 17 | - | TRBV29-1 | CSVRGGLAGLSTDTQYF
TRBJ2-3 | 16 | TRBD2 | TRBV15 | CATSRVRTSGADTQYF